This TCR beta chain came from a study of shared clonotypes between healthy human individuals. Clones were read by immunoSEQ multiplex PCR, and TCRdb kept only the in-frame ones, dropping some. Here the sample spans about 1 million clones, roughly 75% being singletons. This clone occurred many times. The receptor's source is a man between 18 and 35 years old in good health. Material: memory CD4+ T cells sorted from blood. Indicated subset: CD45RA-negative fraction.

DNA of the CDR3: TGTGCCAGCATGCGGGACGGAGCTAATTCACCCCTCCACTTT. Protein: CASMRDGANSPLHF. The chain combines TRBV28 with TRBJ1-6, with a weak D call TRBD1 (5 bases). V lost 7 bases, J lost 6 bases, and 13 bases lay in between. CDR1 is MDHEN and CDR2 is SYDVKM in the germline V gene. The CDR3 is 14 residues long.